This entry lists 21 T cell receptor beta chains sequenced from one sample in a study of CD8+CD57+ T cells in acquired aplastic anemia. Profiles of TCR beta VDJ and CDR3 were generated from a genomic DNA template. TCRdb reanalysed the reads using MiXCR and keeps one entry per CDR3 protein. This table holds approximately 220,000 distinct CDR3 sequences, about half found once. For sequencing, patients were chosen who had shown expansion of CD8+CD57+ cells by flow cytometry. Sequencing used sorted CD4+, CD8+, or CD8+CD57+ T cells (not recorded which) from PBMCs. These receptors were collected from a human donor with aplastic anemia.

This clonotype has a count of ten or more. The chain uses TRBV5-1 and TRBJ2-2; tentative D call: TRBD2 (6 bases). The CDR3 has 15 residues. Germline lookup yields CDR1 SGHRS and CDR2 YFSETQ. Trimming left V 4 bases short and J 1 base short, with 11 bases between. The CDR3 DNA reads as TGCGCCAGCAGCCCTACTAGCATGAACACCGGGGAGCTGTTTTTT. Its protein product is CASSPTSMNTGELFF.

The chain joins TRBV5-4 to TRBJ1-6; possible D gene TRBD1, 6 bases. Germline CDR1 and CDR2: SGHNT and YYREEE (reference sequence). V was pared by 3 bases and J by 7 bases, with 14 bases between. The CDR3 is made up of 15 amino acids. The CDR3 sequence is CASSSGGTLNSPLHF. The CDR3 nucleotides read TGTGCCAGCAGCTCCGGGGGCACTTTAAATTCACCCCTCCACTTT. Based on the CDR3 plus reference TRBV5-4 and TRBJ1-6, the full variable domain is ETGVTQSPTHLIKTRGQQVTLRCSSQSGHNTVSWYQQALGQGPQFIFQYYREEENGRGNFPPRFSGLQFPNYSSELNVNALELDDSALYLCASSSGGTLNSPLHFGNGTRLTVT.

Here the CDR3 DNA reads TGCAGTGCTAGAAGGACAGGGACCGGGCAGTACTTC. Its translation: CSARRTGTGQYF. V usage is TRBV20-1 and J usage is TRBJ2-7, with 8 positions matching TRBD1. J was trimmed by 9 bases and V by 2 bases; bases with no gene match: 6. Germline CDR1 DFQATT, CDR2 SNEGSKA (reference sequence). The CDR3 consists of 12 residues.

This clonotype has ten or more counts. The chain couples TRBV6-5 to TRBJ2-7, with 11 bases identical to TRBD1. The trim removed 5 bases at V and 0 bases at J, leaving 0 bases unmatched. This CDR3 comprises 14 residues. Germline CDR1 and CDR2: MNHEY and SVGAGI. Written as DNA, the CDR3 is TGTGCCAGCAGTGGGACAGGGGGCTCCTACGAGCAGTACTTC. Translating gives CASSGTGGSYEQYF.

The V call is TRBV29-1, the J call TRBJ2-3, with D unresolved. The V and J ends lost 2 bases and 5 bases respectively, with 8 bases between them. The length of the CDR3 is 12 residues. CDR1 is SQVTM and CDR2 is ANQGSEA in the germline V gene. The CDR3: CSVEIVGDTQYF. The CDR3, as DNA: TGCAGCGTTGAAATCGTCGGAGATACGCAGTATTTT.

V and J are TRBV6-1 and TRBJ2-7; 9 bases agree with TRBD1. With 5 bases clipped from V and 6 bases from J, the junction kept 11 bases outside the gene matches. CDR1 and CDR2 from the germline V gene are MNHNS and SASEGT. This CDR3 is built from 15 residues. CDR3 region: CASSYSRTGDSEQYF. The CDR3 DNA reads as TGTGCCAGCAGTTACTCGCGGACAGGGGATAGCGAGCAGTACTTC.

This clonotype appeared a few times. The chain has TRBV12-3 or TRBV12-4 and TRBJ2-1, with D possibly being TRBD1 (6 bases). The CDR3 length is 15 residues. V was cut by 6 bases and J by 4 bases, with 16 bases left in between. The CDR3 DNA is TGTGCCAGCAGCAGATCACGAGGGGGATACAATGAGCAGTTCTTC. Residues: CASSRSRGGYNEQFF.

As concerns this clonotype: With a much larger clone just one base away, this may be a read error. This CDR3 is missing its conserved last phenylalanine or tryptophan, likely due to a read error. This chain uses TRBV5-6 with TRBJ2-2; 7 positions match TRBD2. From germline, CDR1 is SGHDT and CDR2 YYEEEE. V dropped 4 bases and J dropped 5; count of bases not matched to a gene: 11. There are 16 residues in the CDR3. DNA for the CDR3: TGTGCCAGCAGCCCCTCCCGGACTAGGTATACCGGGGAGCTGTTTTCT. Its translation is CASSPSRTRYTGELFS.

V gene TRBV19 combines with J gene TRBJ1-1; 9 positions match TRBD1. J lost 7 bases, V lost 4 bases, and 7 bases had no gene match. This CDR3 is built from 14 residues. Germline lookup yields CDR1 LNHDA and CDR2 SQIVND (reference sequence). The DNA for the CDR3 is TGTGCCAGTAGTAGAGGGGACAGGGTGGTTGAAGCTTTCTTT. Translating gives CASSRGDRVVEAFF.

As for this clonotype: One end of the junction fails to match germline, which may point to a read error. The chain joins TRBV5-1 to TRBJ2-3; 10 nucleotides match TRBD1. The V gene's germline CDR1 is SGHRS and CDR2 YFSETQ. The CDR3 length is 15 residues. CDR3 region: CASRGQGSVRYEQYF. The CDR3 nucleotides read TGCGCCAGCAGGGGACAGGGGTCGGTAAGGTACGAGCAGTACTTT.

This clonotype was observed many times. The chain recombines TRBV2 with TRBJ1-6; D is ambiguous. Germline V lookup: CDR1 SNHLY, CDR2 FYNNEI. V was shortened by 5 bases and J by 7 bases, with 9 bases between the two germline ends. This CDR3 contains 13 residues. The CDR3 here is CASSSDGNSPLHF. Written as DNA, the CDR3 is TGTGCCAGCAGTTCCGACGGAAATTCACCCCTCCACTTT.

The rearrangement joins TRBV28 to TRBJ2-1; D is unresolved. CDR3 length: 14 amino acids. Germline V gene data show CDR1 as MDHEN and CDR2 as SYDVKM. Trimming shortened V by 5 bases and J by 4 bases, and 12 bases separated the two germline ends. The CDR3 bases are TGTGCCAGCAGTCTTGTGTTTCTATACAATGAGCAGTTCTTC. Its translation is CASSLVFLYNEQFF.

The chain couples TRBV7-2 to TRBJ1-1, with 8 bases identical to TRBD1. V lost 4 bases, J lost 0 bases, and 4 bases stayed unmatched. CDR1 SGHTA and CDR2 FQGNSA come from the germline V gene. The CDR3 loop spans 15 amino acids. CDR3 loop: CASSYWDRMNTEAFF. CDR3 bases: TGTGCCAGCAGCTACTGGGACAGGATGAACACTGAAGCTTTCTTT. Together with reference TRBV7-2 and TRBJ1-1, the CDR3 gives the full variable domain: GAGVSQSPSNKVTEKGKDVELRCDPISGHTALYWYRQSLGQGLEFLIYFQGNSAPDKSGLPSDRFSAERTGGSVSTLTIQRTQQEDSAVYLCASSYWDRMNTEAFFGQGTRLTVV.

The chain carries TRBV7-2 and TRBJ2-3; D is perhaps TRBD1 (6 bases). This CDR3 spans 13 amino acids. Germline assignment: CDR1 SGHTA and CDR2 FQGNSA. The germline V and J ends were trimmed by 5 bases and 6 bases, with 12 bases remaining between them. CDR3 in DNA: TGTGCCAGCAGCCAGGACAGTGGGGATACGCAGTATTTT. Translation: CASSQDSGDTQYF.

This clonotype was found many times. V and J are TRBV10-3 and TRBJ2-3; 10 bases match TRBD1. Germline loops: CDR1 ENHRY, CDR2 SYGVKD. The CDR3 contains 16 residues. Trimming took 8 bases from V and 6 from J; bases not matched to a gene: 14. The CDR3 DNA follows: TGTGCCATCCAATCCGGGACAGGGGTAAGGACCGATACGCAGTATTTT. Encoded protein: CAIQSGTGVRTDTQYF.

The chain has TRBV18 and TRBJ2-5; unclear D gene. The CDR3 is made up of 15 amino acids. V was pared by 0 bases and J by 3 bases, with 11 bases between. Germline assignment: CDR1 KGHSH and CDR2 LQKENI. CDR3 sequence reads: CASSPPAQLKETQYF. The CDR3 nucleotides are TGTGCCAGCTCACCACCGGCACAGCTGAAAGAGACCCAGTACTTC.

At least ten counts were recorded for this clonotype. V gene TRBV5-1 combines with J gene TRBJ2-3; a weak D match, TRBD2 (5 bases). V lost 0 bases and J lost 1, with 6 bases in between. Germline loops: CDR1 SGHRS, CDR2 YFSETQ. This CDR3 has 14 residues. This CDR3 is CASSLVEGTDTQYF. The DNA for the CDR3 is TGCGCCAGCAGCTTGGTGGAGGGCACAGATACGCAGTATTTT.

This rearrangement joins TRBV2 to TRBJ1-6; D gene ambiguous. Per the germline V gene, CDR1 is SNHLY and CDR2 is FYNNEI. This CDR3 spans 17 amino acids. Trimming cost V 1 base and J 4 bases, with 14 bases left between them. The CDR3 sequence is CASSEVASRRYNSPLHF. The CDR3 nucleotides read TGTGCCAGCAGTGAAGTGGCGAGCCGGCGGTATAATTCACCCCTCCACTTT.

The V and J genes are TRBV19 and TRBJ1-1; 7 bases are a match to TRBD1. This CDR3 region has 14 residues. V lost 5 bases, J lost 3 bases, and 6 bases stayed unmatched. Germline lookup yields CDR1 LNHDA and CDR2 SQIVND (reference sequence). The CDR3 is CASSQQGRDTEAFF. CDR3 DNA sequence: TGTGCCAGTAGTCAACAGGGGCGAGACACTGAAGCTTTCTTT.

The rearrangement links TRBV2 to TRBJ2-7; 7 bases align to TRBD1. The CDR3 is 14 residues long. In germline, CDR1 is SNHLY, CDR2 FYNNEI. Losses at the gene ends were 3 bases for V and 5 bases for J; bases not matched to a gene: 7. The CDR3 reads CASSDRGQFDEQYF. CDR3 DNA sequence: TGTGCCAGCAGTGACAGGGGACAGTTCGACGAGCAGTACTTC.

This clonotype was seen many times. This CDR3 reads CASSFDRGDQPQHF. CDR3 in DNA: TGTGCCAGCAGCTTTGACCGGGGGGATCAGCCCCAGCATTTT. The rearrangement uses TRBV2 and TRBJ1-5; perhaps TRBD1 as D (5 bases). The CDR3 runs to 14 residues. The V and J ends lost 6 bases and 5 bases respectively, with 14 bases between them. Germline CDR1 reads SNHLY; CDR2 reads FYNNEI. The whole variable domain, filled in from reference TRBV2 and TRBJ1-5, reads EPEVTQTPSHQVTQMGQEVILRCVPISNHLYFYWYRQILGQKVEFLVSFYNNEISEKSEIFDDQFSVERPDGSNFTLKIRSTKLEDSAMYFCASSFDRGDQPQHFGDGTRLSIL.